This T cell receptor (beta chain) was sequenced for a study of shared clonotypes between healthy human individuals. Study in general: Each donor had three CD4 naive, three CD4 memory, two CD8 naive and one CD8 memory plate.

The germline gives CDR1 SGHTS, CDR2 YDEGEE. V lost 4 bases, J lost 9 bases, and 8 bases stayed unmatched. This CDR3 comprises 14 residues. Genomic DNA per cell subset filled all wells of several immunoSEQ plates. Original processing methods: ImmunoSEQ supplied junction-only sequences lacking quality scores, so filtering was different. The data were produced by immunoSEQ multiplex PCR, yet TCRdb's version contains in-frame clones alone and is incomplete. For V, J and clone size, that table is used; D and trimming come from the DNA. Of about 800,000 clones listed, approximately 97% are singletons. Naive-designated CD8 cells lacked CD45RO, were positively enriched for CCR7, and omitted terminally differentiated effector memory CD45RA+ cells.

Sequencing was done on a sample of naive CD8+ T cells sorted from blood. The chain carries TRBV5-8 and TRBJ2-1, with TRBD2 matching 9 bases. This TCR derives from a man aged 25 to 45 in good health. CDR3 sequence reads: CASSPRTSVGEQFF. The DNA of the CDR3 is TGTGCCAGCAGCCCCCGGACTAGCGTGGGTGAGCAGTTCTTC. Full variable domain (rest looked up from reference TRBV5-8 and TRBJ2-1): EAGVTQSPTHLIKTRGQQATLRCSPISGHTSVYWYQQALGLGLQFLLWYDEGEERNRGNFPPRFSGRQFPNYSSELNVNALELEDSALYLCASSPRTSVGEQFFGPGTRLTVL.